This T cell receptor (beta chain) was sequenced for a study of identical twins. Points from the study as a whole: The presence of invariant MAIT and iNKT cells could partly confound analyses of zero-insertion sequences.

As to this clonotype: No antigen is known for it.

TCRdb redid the calling of the 5' RACE reads with MiXCR, one entry per CDR3 protein. In the table there are approximately 690,000 distinct CDR3 sequences, 5.5% to 6.5% of which are singletons. The germline V gene encodes CDR1 SGHTA and CDR2 FQGNSA. The ends were cut back, 2 bases at V and 5 bases at J, with 7 bases in the middle. This CDR3 has 12 residues. The receptor comes from a man aged 18 to 29 in good health. Sequencing input: naive T cells sorted from blood. V and J are TRBV7-2 and TRBJ2-7, with no clear D. The CDR3 spells CASSLIVHEQYF. The CDR3 DNA reads TGTGCCAGCAGCTTAATCGTCCACGAGCAGTACTTC.